Following are 2 T cell receptor beta chains from one sample sequenced in a study of blood T cell repertoires in COVID-19. Sequencing used immunoSEQ multiplex PCR; TCRdb keeps in-frame clones, though not all of them. The data show tens of thousands of clones, 70% to 85% seen once. Sequenced material: peripheral blood. The receptor set was obtained from a human donor with acute or convalescent COVID-19. The donor label of this sample is uncertain.

This clone came up once. The rearrangement joins TRBV28 to TRBJ1-3; D not resolved. This CDR3 is 13 amino acids long. V was clipped by 8 bases and J by 3 bases, with 11 bases between them. Per the germline V gene, CDR1 is MDHEN and CDR2 is SYDVKM. The CDR3 reads CASHTTSGNTIYF. The CDR3, as DNA: TGTGCCAGCCACACAACCAGTGGAAACACCATATATTTT.

This sequence joins TRBV4-3 and TRBJ2-3; weak D call: TRBD1 (6 bases). The V gene's germline CDR1 is LGHNA and CDR2 YSLEER. The CDR3 runs to 16 residues. V was cut by 0 bases and J by 1 base, with 11 bases left in between. The CDR3 DNA reads TGCGCCAGCAGCCAAGATGGGCCAGGGGGCACAGATACGCAGTATTTT. Translating it yields CASSQDGPGGTDTQYF.